The 15 T cell receptor beta chains presented below share a single source sample, sequenced in a study of OX40 agonist ivuxolimab in advanced cancers. The protocol was immunoSEQ multiplex PCR, while the TCRdb copy is restricted to in-frame clones and leaves out a portion. This sample has roughly 19,000 clones, with 80% to 85% found just once. The input for sequencing was CD4+ or CD8+ T cells sorted from blood, taken in a trial of the OX40 agonist ivuxolimab. The receptor set was obtained from an adult with an advanced solid tumor such as melanoma, head and neck, liver or kidney cancer.

This chain links TRBV28 with TRBJ2-3, with 10 bases fitting TRBD2. The CDR3 is 17 amino acids. V was clipped by 1 base and J by 3 bases; unmatched bases: 7. The germline V gene has CDR1 MDHEN and CDR2 SYDVKM. The CDR3 nucleotides read TGTGCCAGCAGTTTATCGTCTAGCGGGAGCGCTACAGATACGCAGTATTTT. It codes for CASSLSSSGSATDTQYF. Full variable domain (outside the CDR3, taken from reference TRBV28 and TRBJ2-3): DVKVTQSSRYLVKRTGEKVFLECVQDMDHENMFWYRQDPGLGLRLIYFSYDVKMKEKGDIPEGYSVSREKKERFSLILESASTNQTSMYLCASSLSSSGSATDTQYFGPGTRLTVL.

The chain employs TRBV4-1 and TRBJ2-2; 9 bases are shared with TRBD1. The germline V gene has CDR1 MGHRA and CDR2 YSYEKL. The CDR3 is 14 residues long. The V segment lost 4 bases and the J segment 5 bases; nucleotides outside the gene matches: 2. The CDR3 nucleotides read TGCGCCAGCAGCCGGGACAGGGTGACCGGGGAGCTGTTTTTT. It yields the protein CASSRDRVTGELFF.

V and J are TRBV7-2 and TRBJ1-4; D perhaps matches TRBD1 (5 bases). The CDR3 covers 14 residues. CDR1 and CDR2 from the germline V gene are SGHTA and FQGNSA. The V gene lost 3 bases and the J gene lost 5 bases, with 10 bases spanning the gap. CDR3 DNA sequence: TGTGCCAGCAGCTTGCGGGGGGTCAATGAAAAACTGTTTTTT. The encoded protein is CASSLRGVNEKLFF.

This rearrangement joins TRBV5-4 to TRBJ1-5; D might be TRBD1 (5 bases). Germline assignment: CDR1 SGHNT and CDR2 YYREEE (reference sequence). The CDR3 spans 15 residues. Trimming shortened V by 0 bases and J by 5 bases, and 12 bases separated the two germline ends. The CDR3: CASSLGRGEHQPQHF. Here the CDR3 DNA reads TGTGCCAGCAGCTTGGGTCGGGGGGAGCATCAGCCCCAGCATTTT.

The chain is built from TRBV25-1 and TRBJ1-5, with D possibly being TRBD1 (6 bases). V was clipped by 6 bases and J by 4 bases, with 16 bases between them. From germline, CDR1 is MGHDK and CDR2 SYGVNS. This CDR3 has 15 residues. The CDR3 sequence is CASSAKGGHNQPQHF. CDR3 coding DNA: TGTGCCAGCAGCGCCAAGGGGGGGCATAATCAGCCCCAGCATTTT. The entire variable domain, with the rest obtained from reference TRBV25-1 and TRBJ1-5, is as follows: EADIYQTPRYLVIGTGKKITLECSQTMGHDKMYWYQQDPGMELHLIHYSYGVNSTEKGDLSSESTVSRIRTEHFPLTLESARPSHTSQYLCASSAKGGHNQPQHFGDGTRLSIL.

The rearrangement uses TRBV5-1 and TRBJ1-1; D remains unclear. Trimming shortened V by 4 bases and J by 2 bases, and 18 bases separated the two germline ends. The CDR3 is 16 residues long. CDR1 is SGHRS, CDR2 YFSETQ, per germline. The CDR3 region has the DNA TGCGCCAGCAGCCCGGCTAAAACCGGTCCAAACACTGAAGCTTTCTTT. Translated, it gives CASSPAKTGPNTEAFF.

The J gene is TRBJ2-7, the V gene TRBV23-1; TRBD1 agrees at 7 bases. TRBV23-1 is marked as an open reading frame, function uncertain. There are 15 residues in the CDR3. The V gene end was trimmed by 6 bases and the J gene end by 0 bases; junction bases not matched to a gene: 8. In DNA form, the CDR3 reads TGCGCCAGCAGCCCTAGGACAGGCTACTCCTACGAGCAGTACTTC. Translated: CASSPRTGYSYEQYF.

The chain links TRBV14 to TRBJ2-7; D unclear. The germline V gene encodes CDR1 SGHDN and CDR2 FVKESK. This CDR3 contains 13 residues. V lost 5 bases, J lost 0 bases, and 8 bases lay in between. The CDR3 loop reads CASSMVYSYEQYF. The DNA of the CDR3 is TGTGCCAGCAGCATGGTTTACTCCTACGAGCAGTACTTC.

The chain recombines TRBV7-2 with TRBJ2-3; perhaps TRBD2 as D (6 bases). Germline V gene lookup returns CDR1 SGHTA and CDR2 FQGNSA. Trimming removed 6 bases at V and 5 bases at J, with 21 bases between. The CDR3 consists of 16 residues. The CDR3 DNA reads as TGTGCCAGCAGAGTGGGGGTGCCGGGAGAAGTAGATACGCAGTATTTT. Amino acids: CASRVGVPGEVDTQYF.

This rearrangement joins TRBV30 to TRBJ1-1; no firm D call. The V gene lost 4 bases and the J gene lost 1 base, with 10 bases spanning the gap. The CDR3 sequence is 13 residues long. Germline V gene lookup returns CDR1 GTSNPN and CDR2 SVGIG (reference sequence). The CDR3 sequence: CAWKPFWNTEAFF. CDR3 DNA sequence: TGTGCCTGGAAACCATTTTGGAACACTGAAGCTTTCTTT.

The CDR3 reads CATLGRTSGRVGSYNEQFF. CDR3 bases: TGTGCCACCCTGGGGCGGACTAGCGGGAGAGTGGGATCCTACAATGAGCAGTTCTTC. V gene TRBV21-1 combines with J gene TRBJ2-1; the table's D call of TRBD2 was not tested on the DNA. TRBV21-1 is a documented pseudogene. The CDR3 runs to 19 residues.

In regard to this clone: This sample includes further DNA sequences coding for the same CDR3. This chain uses TRBV30 with TRBJ2-7; 9 bases line up with TRBD1. The CDR3 consists of 13 residues. With V trimmed by 1 base and J by 3 bases, 1 base remained unmatched. Germline values: CDR1 GTSNPN, CDR2 SVGIG (reference sequence). The CDR3 protein is CAWSGQGGYEQYF. DNA for the CDR3: TGTGCCTGGAGTGGACAGGGGGGCTACGAGCAGTACTTC.

The rearrangement joins TRBV28 to TRBJ2-1; tentative D call: TRBD2 (5 bases). In germline, CDR1 is MDHEN, CDR2 SYDVKM. This CDR3 spans 12 amino acids. Trimming cost V 10 bases and J 2 bases, with 9 bases left between them. The CDR3 is CAISGPYNEQFF. CDR3 sequence (DNA): TGTGCCATAAGCGGACCCTACAATGAGCAGTTCTTC.

The CDR3: CASSEIRGEQFF. The CDR3 DNA reads TGTGCCAGCAGCGAGATAAGGGGTGAGCAGTTCTTC. The rearrangement uses TRBV7-2 and TRBJ2-1; maybe TRBD1 (5 bases). Germline CDR1 is SGHTA and CDR2 is FQGNSA. Trimming removed 5 bases from V and 9 bases from J, with 11 bases in between. This CDR3 is 12 amino acids long.

This clone occurred a few times. The chain couples TRBV5-4 to TRBJ2-7, with D possibly matching TRBD2 (6 bases). Trimming left V 0 bases short and J 5 bases short, with 12 bases between. The germline V gene encodes CDR1 SGHNT and CDR2 YYREEE (reference sequence). The CDR3 is made up of 14 amino acids. The CDR3 reads CASSLAVGGHEQYF. CDR3 DNA sequence: TGTGCCAGCAGCTTGGCAGTGGGGGGACACGAGCAGTACTTC.